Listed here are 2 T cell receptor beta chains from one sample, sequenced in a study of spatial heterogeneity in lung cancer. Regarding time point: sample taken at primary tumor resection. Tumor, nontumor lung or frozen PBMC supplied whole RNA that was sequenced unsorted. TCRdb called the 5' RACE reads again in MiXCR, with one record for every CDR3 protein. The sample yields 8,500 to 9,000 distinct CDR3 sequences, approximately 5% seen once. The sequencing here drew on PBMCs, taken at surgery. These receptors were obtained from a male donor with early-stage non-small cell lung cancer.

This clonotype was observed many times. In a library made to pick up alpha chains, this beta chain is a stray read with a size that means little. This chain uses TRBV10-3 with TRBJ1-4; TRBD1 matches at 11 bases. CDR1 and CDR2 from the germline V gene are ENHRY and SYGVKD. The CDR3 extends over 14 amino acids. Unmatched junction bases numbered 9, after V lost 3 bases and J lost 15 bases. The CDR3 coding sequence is TGTGCCATCAGTGACGGACAGGGGGCTAATGGAGTGTTTTTT. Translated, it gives CAISDGQGANGVFF.

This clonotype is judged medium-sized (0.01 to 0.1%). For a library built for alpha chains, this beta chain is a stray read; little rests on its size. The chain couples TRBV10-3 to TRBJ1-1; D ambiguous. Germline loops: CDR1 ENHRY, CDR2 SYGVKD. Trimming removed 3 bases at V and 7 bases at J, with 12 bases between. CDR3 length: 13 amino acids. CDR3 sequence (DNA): TGTGCCATCAGTGACCACATGGGCGTTGAAGCTTTCTTT. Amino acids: CAISDHMGVEAFF.